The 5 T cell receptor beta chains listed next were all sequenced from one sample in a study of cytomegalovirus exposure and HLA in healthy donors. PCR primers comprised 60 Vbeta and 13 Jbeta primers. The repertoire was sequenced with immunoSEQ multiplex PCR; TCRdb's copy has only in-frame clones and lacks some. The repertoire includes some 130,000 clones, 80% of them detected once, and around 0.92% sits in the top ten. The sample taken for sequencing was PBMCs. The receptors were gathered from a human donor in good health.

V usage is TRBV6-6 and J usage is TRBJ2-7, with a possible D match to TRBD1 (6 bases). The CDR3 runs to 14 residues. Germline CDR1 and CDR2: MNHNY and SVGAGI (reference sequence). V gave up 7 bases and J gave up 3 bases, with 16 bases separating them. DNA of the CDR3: TGTGCCAGCATGTCAGGGGTGGACTTCTACGAGCAGTACTTC. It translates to CASMSGVDFYEQYF.

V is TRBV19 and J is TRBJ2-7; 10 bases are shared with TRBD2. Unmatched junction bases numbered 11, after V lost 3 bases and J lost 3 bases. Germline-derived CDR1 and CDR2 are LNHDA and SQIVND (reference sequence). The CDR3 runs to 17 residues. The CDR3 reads CASSISIAGGPGYEQYF. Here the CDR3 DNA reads TGTGCCAGTAGTATTTCGATAGCGGGGGGCCCAGGCTACGAGCAGTACTTC.

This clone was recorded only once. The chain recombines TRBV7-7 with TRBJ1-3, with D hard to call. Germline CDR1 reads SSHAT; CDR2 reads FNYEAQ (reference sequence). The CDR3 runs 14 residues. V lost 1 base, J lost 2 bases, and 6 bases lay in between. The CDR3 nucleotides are TGTGCCAGCAGCTTAGGAGGGCCTGGAAACACCATATATTTT. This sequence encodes CASSLGGPGNTIYF.

The CDR3 DNA reads TGTGCCAGCAGTGAATCTAGACAGATCAGCTCTGGGGCCAACGTCCTGACTTTC. It yields the protein CASSESRQISSGANVLTF. The chain joins TRBV2 to TRBJ2-6, with D maybe TRBD1 (5 bases). Germline CDR1 and CDR2: SNHLY and FYNNEI. The CDR3 is 18 amino acids. V was pared by 2 bases and J by 0 bases, with 14 bases between.

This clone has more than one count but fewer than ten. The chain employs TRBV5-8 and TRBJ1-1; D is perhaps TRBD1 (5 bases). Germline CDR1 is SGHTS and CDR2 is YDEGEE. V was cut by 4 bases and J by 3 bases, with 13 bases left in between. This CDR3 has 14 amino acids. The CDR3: CASSAWGEDTEAFF. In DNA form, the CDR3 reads TGTGCCAGCAGCGCGTGGGGGGAGGACACTGAAGCTTTCTTT.